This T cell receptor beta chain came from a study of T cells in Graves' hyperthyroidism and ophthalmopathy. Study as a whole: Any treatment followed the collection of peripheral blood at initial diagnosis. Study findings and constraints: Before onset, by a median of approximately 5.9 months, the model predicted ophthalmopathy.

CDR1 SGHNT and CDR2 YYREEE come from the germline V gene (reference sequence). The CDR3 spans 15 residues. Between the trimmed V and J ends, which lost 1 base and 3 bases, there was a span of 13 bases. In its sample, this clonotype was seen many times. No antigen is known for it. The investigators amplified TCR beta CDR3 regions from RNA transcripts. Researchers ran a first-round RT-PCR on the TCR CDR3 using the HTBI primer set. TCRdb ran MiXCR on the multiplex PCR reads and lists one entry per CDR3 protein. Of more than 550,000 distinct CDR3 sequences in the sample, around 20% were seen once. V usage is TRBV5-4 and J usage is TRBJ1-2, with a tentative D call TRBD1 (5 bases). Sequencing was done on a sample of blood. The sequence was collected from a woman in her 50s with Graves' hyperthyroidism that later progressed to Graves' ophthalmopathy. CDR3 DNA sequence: TGTGCCAGCAGCTTGATAGACAGCCCCTACTATGGCTACACCTTC. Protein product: CASSLIDSPYYGYTF.